Each of the 19 T cell receptor beta chains below was sequenced from the same sample in a study of pediatric ulcerative colitis. Sequencing was performed with immunoSEQ multiplex PCR; in TCRdb, only in-frame clones are kept and a portion is missing. The repertoire holds around 14,000 clones, more than 80% seen once, with approximately 0.96% in the top ten. The sequencing sample was made of blood. The receptors come from a boy aged 5-17 years with moderate ulcerative colitis.

The genes are TRBV15 and TRBJ2-2; TRBD1 might be the D (5 bases). CDR1 and CDR2 from the germline V gene are LNHNV and YYDKDF (reference sequence). The V end was cut by 0 bases, the J end by 2 bases, with 19 bases between. This CDR3 comprises 19 residues. CDR3 in amino acids: CATSRDDPRQGLNTGELFF. Written as DNA, the CDR3 is TGTGCCACCAGCAGAGATGATCCTCGGCAGGGTCTAAACACCGGGGAGCTGTTTTTT. Drawing the rest from reference TRBV15 and TRBJ2-2, the complete variable domain is DAMVIQNPRYQVTQFGKPVTLSCSQTLNHNVMYWYQQKSSQAPKLLFHYYDKDFNNEADTPDNFQSRRPNTSFCFLDIRSPGLGDTAMYLCATSRDDPRQGLNTGELFFGEGSRLTVL.

The chain employs TRBV2 and TRBJ1-5, with TRBD1 matching 9 bases. V lost 4 bases, J lost 6 bases, and 7 bases stayed unmatched. The CDR3 covers 15 residues. Germline V gives CDR1 SNHLY, CDR2 FYNNEI. CDR3 sequence reads: CASSGGQGGGQPQHF. For the CDR3, the DNA is TGTGCCAGCAGTGGGGGACAGGGAGGCGGTCAGCCCCAGCATTTT.

This chain connects TRBV19 to TRBJ2-7, with 7 bases aligning to TRBD2. With V trimmed by 5 bases and J by 7 bases, 8 bases remained unmatched. This CDR3 region has 13 residues. Germline CDR1 reads LNHDA; CDR2 reads SQIVND (reference sequence). The CDR3 nucleotides are TGTGCCAGTAGTGTTAGGGAGGGGTTGGAGCAGTACTTC. Translation: CASSVREGLEQYF.

The chain is built from TRBV6-6 and TRBJ2-2; 9 nucleotides align to TRBD1. Germline trimming cut 4 bases from V and 6 bases from J; bases unmatched to any gene: 6. This CDR3 region has 15 residues. The germline V gene has CDR1 MNHNY and CDR2 SVGAGI (reference sequence). The CDR3 DNA follows: TGTGCCAGCAGTTCAGACAGGGGGAGGGCCGGGGAGCTGTTTTTT. As protein: CASSSDRGRAGELFF.

The rearrangement links TRBV19 to TRBJ1-5; 7 positions match TRBD1. The CDR3 has 14 amino acids. The germline V gene has CDR1 LNHDA and CDR2 SQIVND (reference sequence). The V and J ends lost 6 bases and 9 bases, in that order; junction bases with no gene match: 11. CDR3 nucleotides: TGTGCCAGTAGCACAGGGGTGGACGTAGGGCCCCAGCATTTT. Its translation: CASSTGVDVGPQHF.

This sequence joins TRBV27 and TRBJ1-1; 10 bases match TRBD1. Germline lookup yields CDR1 MNHEY and CDR2 SMNVEV (reference sequence). J lost 5 bases, V lost 8 bases, and 14 bases had no gene match. The CDR3 length is 16 residues. In DNA form, the CDR3 reads TGTGCCAGCGTAAGAGACCGGGACAGGGGTGAGACTGAAGCTTTCTTT. Its protein is CASVRDRDRGETEAFF.

CDR3 sequence reads: CASSQGRYSGNTIYF. CDR3 bases: TGTGCCAGCAGCCAGGGCCGATACTCTGGAAACACCATATATTTT. The rearrangement links TRBV7-9 to TRBJ1-3; D perhaps matches TRBD1 (5 bases). The germline V gene has CDR1 SEHNR and CDR2 FQNEAQ (reference sequence). With 5 bases removed from V and 0 bases from J, the gap between germline ends came to 11 bases. The CDR3 length is 15 residues.

This chain links TRBV5-8 with TRBJ2-7; D gene ambiguous. V shed 0 bases and J shed 4 bases, with 2 bases lying between them. This CDR3 is 11 amino acids long. Germline V lookup: CDR1 SGHTS, CDR2 YDEGEE. The chain's CDR3 is CASSLVYEQYF. In DNA, the CDR3 is TGTGCCAGCAGCTTGGTTTACGAGCAGTACTTC.

The chain links TRBV28 to TRBJ2-5, with D maybe TRBD1 (5 bases). CDR1 MDHEN and CDR2 SYDVKM come from the germline V gene. The ends were cut back, 7 bases at V and 5 bases at J, with 20 bases in the middle. The CDR3 runs to 15 residues. This CDR3 reads CASTTRLGQEETQYF. The CDR3 nucleotides read TGTGCCAGCACCACCCGCCTTGGACAAGAGGAGACCCAGTACTTC.

The chain joins TRBV6-5 to TRBJ1-6; maybe TRBD1 (5 bases). This CDR3 has 15 residues. Per germline, CDR1 MNHEY and CDR2 SVGAGI. The V and J ends lost 2 bases and 7 bases respectively, with 12 bases between them. This CDR3 is CASSYGGERNSPLHF. CDR3 nucleotide sequence: TGTGCCAGCAGTTACGGAGGGGAGAGGAATTCACCCCTCCACTTT.

The J gene is TRBJ2-5, the V gene TRBV7-6; 11 bases fit TRBD2. Germline-derived CDR1 and CDR2 are SGHVS and FNYEAQ. The CDR3 has 18 residues. V shed 2 bases, J shed 5 bases, and the junction held 13 bases outside the gene matches. Written as DNA, the CDR3 is TGTGCCAGCAGCTTACGCGCTAGCGGGGGGCCGGTCGGGGAGACCCAGTACTTC. This codes for CASSLRASGGPVGETQYF. Full variable domain (remainder filled in from reference TRBV7-6 and TRBJ2-5): GAGVSQSPRYKVTKRGQDVALRCDPISGHVSLYWYRQALGQGPEFLTYFNYEAQQDKSGLPNDRFSAERPEGSISTLTIQRTEQRDSAMYRCASSLRASGGPVGETQYFGPGTRLLVL.

The chain joins TRBV7-6 to TRBJ2-7; no clear D gene. Per the germline V gene, CDR1 is SGHVS and CDR2 is FNYEAQ. V lost 5 bases and J lost 6, with 11 bases in between. The CDR3 has 12 amino acids. The DNA of the CDR3 is TGTGCCAGCAGCCCTCAGCTTGGCGAGCAGTACTTC. This sequence encodes CASSPQLGEQYF.

The rearrangement joins TRBV19 to TRBJ2-2; 10 bases are shared with TRBD1. Per the germline V gene, CDR1 is LNHDA and CDR2 is SQIVND (reference sequence). The CDR3 contains 14 residues. V lost 6 bases to trimming and J lost 6 bases; unmatched junction nucleotides: 4. The chain's CDR3 is CASRTGGGSGELFF. CDR3 sequence (DNA): TGTGCCAGTAGGACAGGGGGCGGGTCCGGGGAGCTGTTTTTT.

The rearrangement uses TRBV6-6 and TRBJ2-2; D call uncertain. This CDR3 has 14 amino acids. Germline CDR1 and CDR2: MNHNY and SVGAGI (reference sequence). Trimming left V 5 bases short and J 6 bases short, with 13 bases between. The CDR3 region is CASSRPPGPGELFF. The DNA for the CDR3 is TGTGCCAGCAGTCGACCCCCGGGCCCCGGGGAGCTGTTTTTT.

In its sample, this clone was seen a few times. The rearrangement joins TRBV5-1 to TRBJ1-2, with 7 bases matching TRBD1. V lost 4 bases and J lost 6; bases outside the gene matches: 6. Germline CDR1 and CDR2: SGHRS and YFSETQ. The CDR3 extends over 13 amino acids. CDR3: CASSLRDSDGYTF. The DNA of the CDR3 is TGCGCCAGCAGCCTTCGGGACAGCGATGGCTACACCTTC.

This chain connects TRBV11-1 to TRBJ1-1, with no clear D. CDR3 size: 16 residues. The V and J ends lost 3 bases and 4 bases respectively, with 18 bases between them. Germline V gene data show CDR1 as SGHAT and CDR2 as FQDESV (reference sequence). Here the CDR3 reads CASSLPGGDWGTEAFF. CDR3 DNA: TGTGCCAGCAGCTTGCCGGGCGGGGATTGGGGCACTGAAGCTTTCTTT.

V usage is TRBV6-6 and J usage is TRBJ1-2; 7 nucleotides agree with TRBD1. Trimming took 6 bases from V and 6 from J; bases not matched to a gene: 16. Germline loops: CDR1 MNHNY, CDR2 SVGAGI (reference sequence). CDR3 length: 16 residues. CDR3 protein: CASSYRAPRGEDGYTF. DNA of the CDR3: TGTGCCAGCAGCTACAGGGCGCCCAGGGGGGAGGATGGCTACACCTTC.

The genes are TRBV5-1 and TRBJ1-1; D gene uncertain. The CDR3 runs to 13 residues. Trimming cost V 0 bases and J 1 base, with 4 bases left between them. The germline V gene has CDR1 SGHRS and CDR2 YFSETQ. This chain's CDR3 is CASSLGWNTEAFF. CDR3 bases: TGCGCCAGCAGCTTGGGGTGGAACACTGAAGCTTTCTTT.

V usage is TRBV18 and J usage is TRBJ1-6; TRBD1 agrees at 7 bases. CDR3 length equals 14 residues. In germline, CDR1 is KGHSH, CDR2 LQKENI. J lost 7 bases, V lost 2 bases, and 2 bases had no gene match. In DNA form, the CDR3 reads TGTGCCAGCTCACCAAGGGACAGCAATTCACCCCTCCACTTT. It codes for CASSPRDSNSPLHF.